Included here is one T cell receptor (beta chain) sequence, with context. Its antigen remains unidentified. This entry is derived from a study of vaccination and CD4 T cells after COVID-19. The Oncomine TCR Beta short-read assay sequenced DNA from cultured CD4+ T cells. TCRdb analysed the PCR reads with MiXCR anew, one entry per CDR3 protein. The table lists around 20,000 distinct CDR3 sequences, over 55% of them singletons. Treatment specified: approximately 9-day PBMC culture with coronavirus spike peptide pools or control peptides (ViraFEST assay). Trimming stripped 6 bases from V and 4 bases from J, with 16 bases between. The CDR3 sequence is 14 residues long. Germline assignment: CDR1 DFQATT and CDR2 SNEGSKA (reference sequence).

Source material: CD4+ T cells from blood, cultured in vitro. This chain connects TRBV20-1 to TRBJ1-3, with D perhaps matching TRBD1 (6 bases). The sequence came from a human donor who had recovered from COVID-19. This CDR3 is CSATSGTSGNTIYF. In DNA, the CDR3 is TGCAGTGCCACCTCGGGGACATCAGGAAACACCATATATTTT.